The source of this T cell receptor beta chain is a study of blood T cell repertoires in COVID-19 (dated by TCRdb to 2020 to 2021). Regarding the complete study: Samples covering the acute and convalescent phases of COVID-19 were provided by collaborators in the United States, Italy and Spain. Samples were obtained from the ongoing ImmuneRACE study (first 160 participants) and from about 1,300 subjects provided by 6 global collaborators. HLA class I and class II types, where available, came from metadata supplied by the sample provider rather than from assay-based typing. The prospective study material was composed of cDNA or gDNA derived from T cells, B-cell-depleted T cells, or PBMCs. The repertoires were released in a freely available public database intended as a resource for research on the immune response to SARS-CoV-2. Subjects who had been exposed to COVID-19, were actively infected with it, or had recovered from it provided the deeply sampled blood TCRbeta repertoires that made up the dataset. Nearly every sample came with metadata listing a de-identified subject ID, COVID-19 status, age in years and sex.

The collaborating institutions used their own protocols to collect whole blood in K2EDTA tubes. For TCRbeta analysis, collaborators shipped samples as frozen whole blood, isolated PBMCs, or DNA extracted from either of those sample types. Regarding this clone: The specificity of this receptor is unknown. There are no base qualities to consult, and no much larger clone falls within one base.

The CDR1 and CDR2 encoded by the germline V gene are MGHRA and YSYEKL. The CDR3 starts with the cysteine, ends with the phenylalanine, and has 15 residues. Only the CDR3 DNA is retained, 45 bases long and in frame from the first base. V lost 3 bases and J lost 2 bases; the stretch between them is 14 bases long. TCRbeta CDR3 regions were amplified from genomic DNA using the immunoSEQ Assay, a bias-controlled multiplex PCR. The original pipeline was this. The number of nucleated cells in each sample was estimated from the amplification of reference gene primers within the assay. To quantify the absolute abundance of each unique TCRbeta CDR3 rearrangement, sequence reads were collapsed and filtered. For each sample, productive Simpson clonality was calculated as the square root of Simpson's diversity index across productive rearrangements. Held by TCRdb, this immuneACCESS table contains in-frame sequences only and omits some clones. Under half of the omission traces to an unresolved V gene where checked; the cause of the rest is unknown. The V and J calls and clone size were taken over from that table, and D and trimming were inferred from the DNA. This sample holds about 150,000 clones; more than 75% were observed only once. Of the sample, roughly 2.6% is held by the ten largest clones.

Paper-wide results and their limitations: Clinical and demographic metadata were provided uncurated, with the amount varying by source and participant.

The sample taken for sequencing was peripheral blood. The sequence links TRBV4-1 to TRBJ2-7; the D region possibly corresponds to TRBD2 (6 bases align). This clonotype was sampled from a human donor with acute or convalescent COVID-19. The donor label of this sample is uncertain. The nucleotide sequence is TGCGCCAGCAGCCATCCCGGGACTGGAACCTACGAGCAGTACTTC. The translation is CASSHPGTGTYEQYF.